Listed below are T cell receptor beta chains from one sample, sequenced in a study of blood T cells in healthy people across ages. One entry per CDR3 protein results from TCRdb running MiXCR on the 5' RACE reads. The sample has around 700,000 distinct CDR3 sequences; more than 20% are singletons. A further study also used this sample, focusing on T cells of mothers and their children.

Sequenced material: blood. These receptors originate from a boy aged 10-17 years in good health. CDR3s include the opening cysteine and the closing phenylalanine or tryptophan. D genes are given only for firm matches. Only part of the rows carry a size: once, few, many, or a class if the clone is expanded.

v_call,cdr3_length,j_call,d_call,clone_size,cdr3_aa,cdr3_nt
TRBV20-1,13,TRBJ2-7,NA,NA,CSASRGGTYEQYF,TGCAGTGCTAGCCGAGGAGGGACCTACGAGCAGTACTTC
TRBV29-1,13,TRBJ2-7,TRBD2,few,CSVGLAGINEQYF,TGCAGCGTTGGGCTAGCGGGAATCAACGAGCAGTACTTC
TRBV24-1,15,TRBJ1-1,TRBD1,many,CATSETGGANTEAFF,TGTGCCACCAGTGAAACAGGGGGCGCGAACACTGAAGCTTTCTTT
TRBV3-1,14,TRBJ2-7,TRBD1,NA,CASSPSVGGVEQYF,TGTGCCAGCAGCCCATCAGTAGGGGGCGTCGAGCAGTACTTC
TRBV2,15,TRBJ2-5,TRBD2,NA,CASSEAPGEGETQYF,TGTGCCAGCAGTGAAGCGCCGGGGGAGGGCGAGACCCAGTACTTC
TRBV7-9,16,TRBJ2-1,TRBD2,NA,CASSLAGGRVDNEQFF,TGTGCCAGCAGCTTGGCGGGGGGGCGCGTGGACAATGAGCAGTTCTTC
TRBV19,15,TRBJ2-3,NA,NA,CASSIRGLETDTQYF,TGTGCCAGTAGTATTCGGGGGCTGGAGACAGATACGCAGTATTTT
TRBV4-2,17,TRBJ2-5,TRBD2,few,CASSQGRSGGGQETQYF,TGTGCCAGCAGCCAAGGAAGGAGCGGGGGGGGCCAAGAGACCCAGTACTTC
TRBV27,13,TRBJ1-2,NA,NA,CASSLDISYGYTF,TGTGCCAGCAGTTTAGACATAAGCTATGGCTACACCTTC
TRBV7-2,14,TRBJ1-1,NA,NA,CASSLMENTPEAFF,TGTGCCAGCAGCTTAATGGAGAACACCCCTGAAGCTTTCTTT
TRBV28,12,TRBJ2-7,NA,few,CASTGTFYEQYF,TGTGCCAGCACCGGGACCTTCTACGAGCAGTACTTC
TRBV7-2,16,TRBJ1-1,TRBD1,few,CASSRVQGGRNTEAFF,TGTGCCAGCAGCCGAGTACAGGGGGGACGGAACACTGAAGCTTTCTTT
TRBV7-9,11,TRBJ2-7,NA,NA,CASVYGDEQYF,TGTGCCAGCGTATATGGGGACGAGCAGTACTTC
TRBV27,14,TRBJ2-2,NA,NA,CASSFSGPTGELFF,TGTGCCAGCAGTTTCAGTGGACCGACCGGGGAGCTGTTTTTT
TRBV29-1,11,TRBJ2-1,NA,few,CSVTQGPDVFF,TGCAGCGTTACACAGGGCCCTGACGTGTTCTTC
TRBV12-3/TRBV12-4,14,TRBJ2-7,NA,few,CASSRYGATYEQYF,TGTGCCAGCAGCCGATACGGGGCCACCTACGAGCAGTACTTC
TRBV2,14,TRBJ1-4,NA,NA,CASSEIVYGEKLSF,TGTGCCAGCAGTGAAATTGTCTACGGGGAAAAACTGTCTTTT
TRBV14,15,TRBJ1-1,NA,NA,CASGPLLTGNTEAFF,TGTGCCAGCGGCCCACTATTAACAGGGAACACTGAAGCTTTCTTT
TRBV29-1,16,TRBJ2-1,NA,NA,CSVEWIGKSSYNEQFF,TGCAGCGTTGAATGGATCGGGAAGAGCTCCTACAATGAGCAGTTCTTC
TRBV10-1,16,TRBJ2-1,TRBD2,NA,CASSESLAATYNEQFF,TGCGCCAGCAGTGAGTCCCTAGCGGCCACCTACAATGAGCAGTTCTTC
TRBV27,15,TRBJ2-7,TRBD2,NA,CASSSPSGGIHEQYF,TGTGCCAGCAGTTCCCCTAGCGGGGGAATCCACGAGCAGTACTTC
TRBV6-5,14,TRBJ1-6,TRBD1,NA,CASSPGTGVSPLHF,TGTGCCAGCAGCCCCGGGACAGGGGTTTCACCCCTCCACTTT
TRBV6-2/TRBV6-3,13,TRBJ2-5,NA,few,CASSYVEQETQYF,TGTGCCAGCAGTTACGTGGAACAAGAGACCCAGTACTTC
TRBV19,18,TRBJ2-1,NA,NA,CASSTPYDITGRHNEQFF,TGTGCCAGTAGTACTCCCTACGACATAACTGGGCGGCACAATGAGCAGTTCTTC
TRBV15,16,TRBJ2-1,NA,few,CATSSASLAAYNEQFF,TGTGCCACCAGCAGTGCCTCTTTGGCGGCCTACAATGAGCAGTTCTTC
TRBV7-2,14,TRBJ1-2,NA,once,CASSLNSISGGYTF,TGTGCCAGCAGCTTAAACAGTATTTCAGGAGGCTACACCTTC
TRBV19,15,TRBJ2-7,NA,NA,CASSISTASYYEQYF,TGTGCCAGTAGTATATCGACAGCCTCCTACTACGAGCAGTACTTC
TRBV4-1,14,TRBJ2-7,NA,NA,CASSPTAGAYEQYF,TGCGCCAGCAGCCCGACGGCAGGGGCCTACGAGCAGTACTTC
TRBV29-1,11,TRBJ2-1,NA,few,CSVSPLGEQFF,TGCAGCGTTTCTCCCTTGGGTGAGCAGTTCTTC
TRBV2,12,TRBJ1-4,NA,NA,CASSGGEEKLFF,TGTGCCAGCAGTGGGGGGGAAGAAAAACTGTTTTTT
TRBV20-1,13,TRBJ2-7,NA,NA,CSAQTGTPYEQYF,TGCAGTGCCCAGACGGGAACACCCTACGAGCAGTACTTC
TRBV12-5,19,TRBJ2-2,TRBD2,few,CASGLVIFGSGSPGGELFF,TGTGCTAGTGGTTTGGTGATCTTCGGTAGCGGGAGCCCCGGGGGGGAGCTGTTTTTT
TRBV7-3,13,TRBJ1-1,NA,NA,CASSLEGVSEAFF,TGTGCCAGCAGCTTAGAGGGGGTGTCTGAAGCTTTCTTT
TRBV29-1,13,TRBJ1-1,NA,NA,CSVDRRLNTEAFF,TGCAGCGTTGACCGACGATTGAACACTGAAGCTTTCTTT
TRBV3-1,14,TRBJ2-3,NA,few,CASSQDTIRDTQYF,TGTGCCAGCAGCCAAGATACTATACGGGATACGCAGTATTTT
TRBV20-1,15,TRBJ2-7,TRBD1,NA,CSAPKRGTEDPEQYF,TGCAGTGCTCCAAAAAGAGGGACAGAGGACCCCGAGCAGTACTTC
TRBV14,12,TRBJ2-1,NA,NA,CASSQLMTGRVF,TGTGCCAGCAGCCAATTGATGACAGGTAGAGTCTTC
TRBV6-6,17,TRBJ1-3,NA,once,CASSYSSTAYAGNTIYF,TGTGCCAGCAGTTACTCTAGTACAGCCTACGCTGGAAACACCATATATTTT
TRBV20-1,12,TRBJ2-5,NA,NA,CSARGESETQYF,TGCAGTGCTAGGGGGGAGTCGGAGACCCAGTACTTC
TRBV6-2/TRBV6-3,15,TRBJ2-1,TRBD2,few,CASTNGRVSYNEQFF,TGTGCCAGCACCAACGGGAGGGTCTCCTACAATGAGCAGTTCTTC
TRBV29-1,15,TRBJ2-7,NA,NA,CSAGFIRDFTYEQYF,TGCAGCGCGGGGTTCATCCGGGACTTCACCTACGAGCAGTACTTC
TRBV20-1,14,TRBJ2-7,TRBD2,NA,CSANKKTSGDEQYF,TGCAGTGCTAACAAGAAGACTAGCGGGGACGAGCAGTACTTC
TRBV7-2,16,TRBJ2-5,NA,NA,CASSFKKVATVETQYF,TGTGCCAGCAGCTTTAAAAAAGTAGCGACAGTAGAGACCCAGTACTTC
TRBV7-3,15,TRBJ2-5,TRBD2,few,CASGPGAGAQETQYF,TGTGCCAGCGGCCCCGGAGCGGGAGCCCAAGAGACCCAGTACTTC
TRBV29-1,14,TRBJ2-3,NA,NA,CSVPGNWEAGTQYF,TGCAGCGTTCCTGGCAACTGGGAGGCAGGTACGCAGTATTTT
TRBV28,16,TRBJ2-1,TRBD2,few,CASSASVAGGFGEQFF,TGTGCCAGCAGTGCGTCCGTAGCGGGAGGGTTCGGTGAGCAGTTCTTC
TRBV28,14,TRBJ2-5,NA,many,CASSLAGASETQYF,TGTGCCAGCAGTTTGGCGGGGGCCTCAGAGACCCAGTACTTC
TRBV12-5,21,TRBJ2-2,TRBD2,few,CASGWLSERGTTYANTGELFF,TGTGCTAGTGGTTGGTTGAGTGAGCGGGGGACTACCTACGCGAACACCGGGGAGCTGTTTTTT
TRBV7-2,16,TRBJ2-5,TRBD2,few,CASSPRASGPSYVQYF,TGTGCCAGCAGCCCTCGGGCTAGCGGGCCTTCCTACGTGCAGTACTTC
TRBV7-2,15,TRBJ1-4,NA,NA,CASSWDGTTNEKLFF,TGTGCCAGCAGCTGGGACGGAACAACTAATGAAAAACTGTTTTTT
TRBV29-1,15,TRBJ1-1,TRBD1,few,CSVEADRGSRAEAFF,TGCAGCGTTGAAGCGGACAGGGGTTCGAGGGCTGAAGCTTTCTTT
TRBV4-3,15,TRBJ2-1,NA,many,CASSPGQGSYNEQFF,TGTGCCAGCAGCCCCGGGCAGGGTTCCTACAATGAGCAGTTCTTC